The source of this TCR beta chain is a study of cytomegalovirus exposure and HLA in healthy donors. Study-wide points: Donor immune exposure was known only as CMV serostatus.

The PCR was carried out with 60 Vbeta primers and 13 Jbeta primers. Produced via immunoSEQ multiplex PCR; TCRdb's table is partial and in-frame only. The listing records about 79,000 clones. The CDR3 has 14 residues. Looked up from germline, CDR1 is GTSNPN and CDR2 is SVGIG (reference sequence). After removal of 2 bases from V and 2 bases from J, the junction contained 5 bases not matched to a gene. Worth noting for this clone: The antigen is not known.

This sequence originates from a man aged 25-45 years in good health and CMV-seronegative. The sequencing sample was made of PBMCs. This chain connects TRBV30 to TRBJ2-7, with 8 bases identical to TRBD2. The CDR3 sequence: CAWSLVAGPYEQYF. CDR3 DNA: TGTGCCTGGAGTTTGGTAGCGGGGCCCTACGAGCAGTACTTC.